This TCR beta chain appears in the sequencing data of a study of blood T cell repertoires in COVID-19. The wider study: There were acute and convalescent COVID-19 samples, and they came from the United States, Italy and Spain. PBMCs, B-cell-depleted T cells, or T cells were the source of the cDNA or gDNA that made up the material.

The CDR3 runs to 13 residues. V lost 6 bases and J lost 5, with 13 bases in between. The germline V gene encodes CDR1 LGHNT and CDR2 FRNRAP. In the original processing: Amplified reference gene primers provided the basis for estimating nucleated cell counts. The repertoire was sequenced with immunoSEQ multiplex PCR; TCRdb's copy has only in-frame clones and lacks some. That table gives V, J and clone size, and the DNA gave D and trimming. Of 220,000 or so clones listed, around 91% were seen once; the top ten hold about 3.3%. The chain is built from TRBV12-5 and TRBJ1-2; D uncertain. The clonotype originates from a woman aged 18-35 years in a cohort exposed to, infected with or recovered from COVID-19 (not recorded which). The sequenced sample was PBMCs or T cells enriched from blood (not recorded which). The CDR3 nucleotides read TGTGCTAGTGGATTAGGAGGGTTATATGGCTACACCTTC. Residues: CASGLGGLYGYTF.